The source of this T cell receptor (beta chain) is a study of T cells in Graves' hyperthyroidism and ophthalmopathy. CDR1 and CDR2 from the germline V gene are LGHDT and YNNKEL (reference sequence). Trimming took 1 base from V and 8 from J, leaving 14 bases between them. This CDR3 spans 14 amino acids. Exclusion criteria comprised uncontrolled infection, other autoimmune disease, pregnancy or lactation. Researchers amplified the TCR beta CDR3 regions from RNA transcripts. RT-PCR in the first round (using the HTBI primer set) targeted the TCR CDR3. Each CDR3 protein is one row after TCRdb ran MiXCR on the multiplex PCR reads. Of roughly 200,000 distinct CDR3 sequences in the sample, about 18% were seen once.

The source is a man aged 35 to 55 with Graves' hyperthyroidism. Material for sequencing was blood. The V call is TRBV3-1, the J call TRBJ1-1, with D perhaps matching TRBD1 (5 bases). The CDR3 loop reads CASSQVPGGGEAFF. The CDR3 bases are TGTGCCAGCAGCCAAGTCCCCGGGGGAGGCGAAGCTTTCTTT.